This T cell receptor beta chain was identified in a study of shared clonotypes between healthy human individuals (dated by TCRdb to about 2020). Background on the whole study: The cohort included a few men and a couple of women between 18 and 49 years of age. Per donor, three plates each were used for CD4 naive and CD4 memory, two for CD8 naive, and one for CD8 memory. The study deeply sequenced blood TCR repertoires of about five healthy adults to estimate repertoire size and the extent of clonotype sharing between individuals. Different laboratories and diverse techniques were used to prepare libraries and sequence TCR repertoires, to increase sequencing depth and limit assay-specific biases. Leukapheresis yielded between about 0.85 and 10 billion PBMCs per donor.

Concerning this clone itself: It has no known antigen specificity. Qualities for individual bases were not recorded, and no much larger clone is one base off.

Using the deep immunoSEQ assay, TCR CDR3 regions were amplified from genomic DNA by multiplex PCR. Extracted genomic DNA from each cell subset was spread evenly across all wells of several immunoSEQ 96-well plates, with each plate serving as a replicate. For sorted subsets, each replicate PCR was loaded with around 200 ng genomic DNA, equivalent to approximately 27,000 T cell genomes. Purified libraries were measured with a Qubit 3.0 fluorometer, size-checked on a Bioanalyzer 2100, and measured again with the KAPA Library Quantification kit. Every immunoSEQ 96-well plate was sequenced on a dedicated single-read 150-cycle Illumina NextSeq 550 flow cell. Under the source paper's analysis protocol: The immunoSEQ output contained only junctional sequences without quality scores, so filtering could not match that applied to full-length reads. Sequences were annotated with PyIR, a Python wrapper for IgBLAST v1.9, and V/J genes and CDR3 were assigned using IMGT germline references. Any read was removed if the V/J assignment was weak (E-value above 1e-6), the CDR3 was missing, or the read contained stop codons, out-of-frame junctions, or ambiguous translated residues. V3J clonotypes were defined as sequences sharing the same inferred V gene, J gene, and CDR3 amino acid sequence. Percentage overlap between repertoires was calculated by dividing the number of shared unique clonotypes by the size of the smaller repertoire. RTK rarefaction, the Chao1 estimator, and Recon v2.1 estimates of unobserved clonotypes were used to assess repertoire richness. For all TCRbeta clonotypes obtained by the gDNA method from a few donors, generation probabilities were computed with OLGA. TCRdb carries this immuneACCESS record with in-frame sequences only. Its versions omit some clonotypes, under half of them owing to an unresolved V gene in the studies checked, with the rest unexplained. The V and J calls and clone size are taken from that table; D and trimming were inferred from the DNA. Within this sample are just over 2,000,000 clones, with 90% to 95% of them counted one time only. 0.1% to 0.15% of the sample is taken by the ten largest.

Results the study describes overall, beyond this receptor: Estimated clonotype richness was generally larger for naive than for memory subsets. Sampling was restricted to blood, and TCR repertoires in tissues likely differ from the TCR repertoires found in blood. Rarefaction of sorted-subset datasets indicated incomplete sequencing despite the large sequencing depth. Compared with non-shared clonotypes, the clonotypes found in all four sorted-subset donors had higher generation probabilities. Because the study included a small number of donors, the genetic and exposure-history diversity represented was limited. Across a few donors, roughly 5.4% of naive CD4, approximately 3.6% of naive CD8, roughly 2.3% of memory CD4, and over 0.35% of memory CD8 clonotypes were shared. Based on pairwise subsampling, the degree of clonotype sharing among donors was expected to be affected by sequencing depth.

Including the terminal cysteine and phenylalanine, the CDR3 comprises 16 residues. Only CDR3 DNA is held: 48 bases, read in frame from base 1. V gives up 4 bases and J gives up 4 bases, and the segment between their germline ends measures 18 bases. Based on the germline V gene, the CDR1 and CDR2 sequences are SGHDT and YYEEEE. The donors were healthy, HIV-negative adults who had no recently reported acute infections or vaccinations. Only Caucasian adults living in Nashville, Tennessee, USA were represented among the donors. CD4+ T cells were enriched by magnetic negative selection, after which naive cells were positively selected on CD45RA and the negative fraction was taken as the memory subset. Blood was collected by leukapheresis, and PBMCs were isolated by Ficoll-Histopaque density gradient centrifugation and then cryopreserved in liquid nitrogen vapor phase. Purity and quantity of every magnetically sorted T cell population were checked by analytical flow cytometry. Genomic DNA was isolated from each sorted fraction and quantified by UV absorbance on a Nanodrop 2000c.

The sequence links TRBV5-6 to TRBJ2-1, with the D gene not confidently named. The sequence derives from a man between 18 and 35 years old in good health. Sample: naive CD4+ T cells sorted from blood. The cell subset or site label here, explained by the study, means: CD45RA+ positively selected. The CDR3 region reads CASSDDSLGRYNEQFF. The DNA reads TGTGCCAGCAGCGACGACTCGCTAGGGCGGTACAATGAGCAGTTCTTC.